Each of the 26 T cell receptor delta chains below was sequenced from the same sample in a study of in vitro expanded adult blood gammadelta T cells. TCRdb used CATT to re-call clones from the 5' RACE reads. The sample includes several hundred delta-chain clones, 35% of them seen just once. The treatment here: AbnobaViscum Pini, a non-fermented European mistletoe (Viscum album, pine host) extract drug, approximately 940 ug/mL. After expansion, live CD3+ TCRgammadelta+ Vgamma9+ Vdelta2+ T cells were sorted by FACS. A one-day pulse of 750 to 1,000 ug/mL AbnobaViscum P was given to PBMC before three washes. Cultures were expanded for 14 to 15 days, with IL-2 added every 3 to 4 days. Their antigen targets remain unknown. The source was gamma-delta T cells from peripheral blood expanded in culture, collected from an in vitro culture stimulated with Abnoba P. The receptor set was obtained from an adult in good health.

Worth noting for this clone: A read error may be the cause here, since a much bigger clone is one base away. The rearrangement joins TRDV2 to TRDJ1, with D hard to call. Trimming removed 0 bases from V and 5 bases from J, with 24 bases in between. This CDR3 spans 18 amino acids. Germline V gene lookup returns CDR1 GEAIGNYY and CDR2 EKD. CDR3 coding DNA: TGTGCCTGTGACACCGTACCCGGATGGTCGGGGTCTCAAGATAAACTCATCTTT. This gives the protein CACDTVPGWSGSQDKLIF.

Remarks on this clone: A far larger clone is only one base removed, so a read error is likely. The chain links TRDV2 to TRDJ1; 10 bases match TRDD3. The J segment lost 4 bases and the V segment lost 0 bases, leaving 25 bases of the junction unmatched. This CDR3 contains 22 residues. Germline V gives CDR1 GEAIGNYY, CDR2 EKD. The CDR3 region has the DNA TGTGCCTGTGACACCGTGGTCCCATCCCAACTGGGGGATGCTCCGTACATCGATAAACTCATCTTT. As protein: CACDTVVPSQLGDAPYIDKLIF.

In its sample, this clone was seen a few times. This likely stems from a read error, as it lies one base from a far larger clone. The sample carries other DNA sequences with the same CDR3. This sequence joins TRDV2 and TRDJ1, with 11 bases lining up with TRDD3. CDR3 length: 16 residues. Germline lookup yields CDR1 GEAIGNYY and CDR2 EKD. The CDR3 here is CACYNLGDTHTDKLIF. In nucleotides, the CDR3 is TGTGCCTGTTATAATCTGGGGGATACTCACACCGACAAACTCATCTTT.

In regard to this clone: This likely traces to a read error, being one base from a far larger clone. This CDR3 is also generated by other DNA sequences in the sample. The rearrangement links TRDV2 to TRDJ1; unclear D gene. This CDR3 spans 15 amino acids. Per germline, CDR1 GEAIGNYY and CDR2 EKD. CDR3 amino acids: CACDEVQGTSDKLIF. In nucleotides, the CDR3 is TGTGCATGTGACGAGGTTCAAGGGACGTCCGATAAACTCATCTTT.

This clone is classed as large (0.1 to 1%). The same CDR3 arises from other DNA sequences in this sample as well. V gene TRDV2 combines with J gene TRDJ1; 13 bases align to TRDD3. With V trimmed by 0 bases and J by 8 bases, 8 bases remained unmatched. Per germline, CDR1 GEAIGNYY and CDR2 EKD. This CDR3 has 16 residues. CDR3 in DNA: TGTGCCTGTGACACCCTTTATACTGGGGGATACGGAAAACTCATCTTT. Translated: CACDTLYTGGYGKLIF.

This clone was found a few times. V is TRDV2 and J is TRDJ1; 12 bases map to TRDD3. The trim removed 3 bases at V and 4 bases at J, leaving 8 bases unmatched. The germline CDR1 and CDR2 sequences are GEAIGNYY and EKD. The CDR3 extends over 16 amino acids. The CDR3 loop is CACDGPLGDTNDKLIF. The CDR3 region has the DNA TGTGCCTGTGACGGGCCACTGGGGGATACCAACGATAAACTCATCTTT.

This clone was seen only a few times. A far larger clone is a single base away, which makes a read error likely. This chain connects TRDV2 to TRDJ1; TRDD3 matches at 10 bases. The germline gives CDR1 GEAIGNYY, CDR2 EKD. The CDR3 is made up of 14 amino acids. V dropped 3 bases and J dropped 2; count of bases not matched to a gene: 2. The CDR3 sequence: CACDGLGDTDKLIF. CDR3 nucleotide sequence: TGTGCCTGTGACGGACTGGGGGATACCGATAAACTCATCTTT.

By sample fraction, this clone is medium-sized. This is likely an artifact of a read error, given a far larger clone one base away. This CDR3 is CACDALLGEKDKLIF. The CDR3 DNA follows: TGTGCCTGTGACGCCCTACTGGGGGAGAAAGATAAACTCATCTTT. The rearrangement joins TRDV2 to TRDJ1, with 9 bases that match TRDD3. The CDR3 totals 15 residues. CDR1 is GEAIGNYY and CDR2 is EKD in the germline V gene. The V segment lost 3 bases and the J segment 5 bases; nucleotides outside the gene matches: 9.

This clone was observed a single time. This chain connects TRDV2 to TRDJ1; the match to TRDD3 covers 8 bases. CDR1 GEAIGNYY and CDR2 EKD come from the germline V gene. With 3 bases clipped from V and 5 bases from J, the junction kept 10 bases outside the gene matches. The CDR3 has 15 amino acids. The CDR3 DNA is TGTGCCTGTGACGGACCACTGGGGGCCCAGGATAAACTCATCTTT. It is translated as CACDGPLGAQDKLIF.

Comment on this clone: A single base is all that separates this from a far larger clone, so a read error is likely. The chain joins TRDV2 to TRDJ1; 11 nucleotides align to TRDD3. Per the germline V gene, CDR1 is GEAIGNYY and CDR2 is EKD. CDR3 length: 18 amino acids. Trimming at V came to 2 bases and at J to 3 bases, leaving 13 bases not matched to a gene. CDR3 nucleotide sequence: TGTGCCTGTGACATGGTTTCGACTGGGGGATATCCTGCCGATAAACTCATCTTT. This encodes CACDMVSTGGYPADKLIF.

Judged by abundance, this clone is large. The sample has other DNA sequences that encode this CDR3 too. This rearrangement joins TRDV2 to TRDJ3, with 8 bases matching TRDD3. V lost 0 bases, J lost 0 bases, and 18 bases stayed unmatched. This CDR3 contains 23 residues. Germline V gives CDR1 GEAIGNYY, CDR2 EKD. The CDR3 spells CACDTGGMGDFSPLSWDTRQMFF. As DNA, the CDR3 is TGTGCCTGTGACACCGGAGGAATGGGGGATTTCTCTCCGCTCTCCTGGGACACCCGACAGATGTTTTTC.

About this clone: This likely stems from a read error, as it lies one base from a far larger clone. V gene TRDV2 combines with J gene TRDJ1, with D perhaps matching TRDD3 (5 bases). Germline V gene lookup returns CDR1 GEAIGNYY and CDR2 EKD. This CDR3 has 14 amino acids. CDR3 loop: CACDSLAQEDKPIF. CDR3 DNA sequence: TGTGCCTGTGACTCCCTAGCCCAAGAGGATAAACCCATCTTT.

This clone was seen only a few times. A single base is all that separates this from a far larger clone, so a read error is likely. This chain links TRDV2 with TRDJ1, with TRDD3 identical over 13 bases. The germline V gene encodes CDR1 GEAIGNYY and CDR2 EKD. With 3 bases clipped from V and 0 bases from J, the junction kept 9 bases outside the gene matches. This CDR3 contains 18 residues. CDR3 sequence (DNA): TGTGCCTGTGACCCTACTGGGGGATACGGGTACCACACCGATAAACTCATCTTT. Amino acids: CACDPTGGYGYHTDKLIF.

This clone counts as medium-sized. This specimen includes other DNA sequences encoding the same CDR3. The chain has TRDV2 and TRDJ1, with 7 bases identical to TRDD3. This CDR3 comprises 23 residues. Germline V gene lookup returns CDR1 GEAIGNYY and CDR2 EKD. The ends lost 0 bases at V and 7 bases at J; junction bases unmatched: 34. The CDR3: CACDTVGRGGLGDKTEAIRKLIF. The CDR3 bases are TGTGCCTGTGACACCGTCGGTAGAGGTGGGCTCGGGGATAAAACAGAAGCAATACGTAAACTCATCTTT.

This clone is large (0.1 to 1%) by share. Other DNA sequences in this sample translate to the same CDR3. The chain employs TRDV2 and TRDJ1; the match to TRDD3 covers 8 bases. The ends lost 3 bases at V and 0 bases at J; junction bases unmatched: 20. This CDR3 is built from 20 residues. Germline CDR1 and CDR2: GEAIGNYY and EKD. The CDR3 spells CACDALPTWVLLGDTDKLIF. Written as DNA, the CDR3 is TGTGCCTGTGACGCCTTACCGACGTGGGTCCTACTGGGGGACACCGATAAACTCATCTTT.

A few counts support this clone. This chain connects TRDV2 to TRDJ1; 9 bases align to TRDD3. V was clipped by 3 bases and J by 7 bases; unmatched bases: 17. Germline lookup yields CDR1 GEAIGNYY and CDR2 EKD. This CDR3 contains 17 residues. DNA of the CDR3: TGTGCCTGTGACGAGGTCCTGGGGGATCCCCGGGGAGGTAAACTCATCTTT. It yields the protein CACDEVLGDPRGGKLIF.

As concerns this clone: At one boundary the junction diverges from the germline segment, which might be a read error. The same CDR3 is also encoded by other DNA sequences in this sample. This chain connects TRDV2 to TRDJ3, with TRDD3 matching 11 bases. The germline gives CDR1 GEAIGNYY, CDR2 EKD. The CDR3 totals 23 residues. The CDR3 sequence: CACDSLPRGTGGYSSWDTRQMFF. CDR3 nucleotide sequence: TGTGCCTGTGACAGCCTCCCTCGAGGTACTGGGGGATATAGCTCCTGGGACACTCGACAGATGTTTTTC.

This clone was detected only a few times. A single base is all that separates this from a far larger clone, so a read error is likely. CDR3 loop: CACDTLRRVEGDKVDKLIF. DNA of the CDR3: TGTGCCTGTGACACCCTAAGAAGGGTCGAGGGGGATAAGGTCGATAAACTCATCTTT. The gene calls are TRDV2 and TRDJ1; 8 positions agree with TRDD3. V lost 0 bases, J lost 4 bases, and 18 bases stayed unmatched. This CDR3 spans 19 amino acids. Per germline, CDR1 GEAIGNYY and CDR2 EKD.

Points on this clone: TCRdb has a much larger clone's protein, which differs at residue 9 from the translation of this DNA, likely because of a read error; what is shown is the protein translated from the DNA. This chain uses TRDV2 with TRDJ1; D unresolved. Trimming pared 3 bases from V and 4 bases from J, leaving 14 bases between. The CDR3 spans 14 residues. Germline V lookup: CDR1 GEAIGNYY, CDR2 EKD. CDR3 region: CACDSLSHIDKLIF. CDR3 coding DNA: TGTGCCTGTGACTCCCTTTCCCACATCGATAAACTCATCTTT.

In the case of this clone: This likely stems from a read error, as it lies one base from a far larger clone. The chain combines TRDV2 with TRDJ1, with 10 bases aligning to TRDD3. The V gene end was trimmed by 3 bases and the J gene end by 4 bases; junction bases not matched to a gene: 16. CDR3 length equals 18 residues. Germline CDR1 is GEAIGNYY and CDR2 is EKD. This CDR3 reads CACDAVGGLGDTGDKLIF. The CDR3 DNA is TGTGCCTGTGACGCCGTTGGAGGCTTGGGGGATACCGGCGATAAACTCATCTTT.

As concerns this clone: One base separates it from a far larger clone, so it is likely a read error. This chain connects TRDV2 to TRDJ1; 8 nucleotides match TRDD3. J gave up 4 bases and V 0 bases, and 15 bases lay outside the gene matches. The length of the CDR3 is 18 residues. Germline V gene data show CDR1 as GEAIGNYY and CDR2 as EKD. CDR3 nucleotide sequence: TGTGCCTGTGACACCGTTGGAGGCTTTGGGGATACCGGCGATAAACTCATCTTT. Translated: CACDTVGGFGDTGDKLIF.

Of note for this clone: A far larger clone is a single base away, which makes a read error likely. The chain's CDR3 is CARDPLGESFTDKLIF. The DNA of the CDR3 is TGTGCCCGTGACCCACTGGGGGAGAGTTTCACCGATAAACTCATCTTT. The chain joins TRDV2 to TRDJ1; 9 positions agree with TRDD3. Looked up from germline, CDR1 is GEAIGNYY and CDR2 is EKD. CDR3 length equals 16 residues.

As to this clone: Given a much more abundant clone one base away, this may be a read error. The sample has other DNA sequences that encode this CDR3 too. The CDR3 nucleotides are TGTGCCTGTGACACCCTACTCGCTACTGGGGGAATGTACACTGATAAACTCATCTTT. Protein: CACDTLLATGGMYTDKLIF. The rearrangement uses TRDV2 and TRDJ1, with TRDD3 matching over 9 bases. The germline V gene has CDR1 GEAIGNYY and CDR2 EKD. This CDR3 has 19 amino acids.

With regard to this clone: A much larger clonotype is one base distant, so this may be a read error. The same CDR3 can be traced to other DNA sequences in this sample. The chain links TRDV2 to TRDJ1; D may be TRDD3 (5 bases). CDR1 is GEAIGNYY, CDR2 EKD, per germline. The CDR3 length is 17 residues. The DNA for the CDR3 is TGTGCCTGTGATGCTATTGATCGGGGGTTGTACACTGATAAACTCATCTTT. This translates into CACDAIDRGLYTDKLIF.

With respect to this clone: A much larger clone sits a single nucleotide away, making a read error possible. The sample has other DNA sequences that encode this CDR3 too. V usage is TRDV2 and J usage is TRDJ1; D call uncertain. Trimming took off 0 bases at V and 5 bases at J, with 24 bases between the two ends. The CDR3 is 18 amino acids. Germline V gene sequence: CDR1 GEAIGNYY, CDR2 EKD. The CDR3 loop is CACDTVGVQHRTPDKLIF. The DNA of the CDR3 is TGTGCCTGTGACACCGTCGGAGTGCAACATCGTACTCCTGATAAACTCATCTTT.

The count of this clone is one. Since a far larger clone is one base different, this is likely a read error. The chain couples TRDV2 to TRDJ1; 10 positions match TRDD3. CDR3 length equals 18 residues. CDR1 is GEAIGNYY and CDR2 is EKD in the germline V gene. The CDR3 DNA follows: TGTGCCTGTGACACCGTTTCCCCGCTTACTGGGGGATTTCATAAACGCATCTTT. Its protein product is CACDTVSPLTGGFHKRIF.